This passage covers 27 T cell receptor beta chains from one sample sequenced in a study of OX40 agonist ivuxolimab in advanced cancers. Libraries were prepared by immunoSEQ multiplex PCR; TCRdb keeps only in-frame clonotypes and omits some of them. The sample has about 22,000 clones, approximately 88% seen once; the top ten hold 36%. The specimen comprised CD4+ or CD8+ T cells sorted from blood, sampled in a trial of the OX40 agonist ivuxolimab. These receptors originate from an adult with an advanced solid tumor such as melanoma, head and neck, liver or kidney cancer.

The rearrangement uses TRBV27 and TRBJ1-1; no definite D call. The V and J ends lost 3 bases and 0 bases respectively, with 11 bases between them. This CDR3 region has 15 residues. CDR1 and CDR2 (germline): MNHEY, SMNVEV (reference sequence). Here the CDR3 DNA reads TGTGCCAGCAGTTTGGGGTGGGCGATGAACACTGAAGCTTTCTTT. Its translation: CASSLGWAMNTEAFF.

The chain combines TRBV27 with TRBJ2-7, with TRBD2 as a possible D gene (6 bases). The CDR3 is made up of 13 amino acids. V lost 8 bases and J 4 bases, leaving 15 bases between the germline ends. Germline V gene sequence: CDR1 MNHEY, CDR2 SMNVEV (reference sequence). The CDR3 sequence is CASALAPGYEQYF. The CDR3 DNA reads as TGTGCCAGCGCACTAGCTCCTGGGTACGAGCAGTACTTC.

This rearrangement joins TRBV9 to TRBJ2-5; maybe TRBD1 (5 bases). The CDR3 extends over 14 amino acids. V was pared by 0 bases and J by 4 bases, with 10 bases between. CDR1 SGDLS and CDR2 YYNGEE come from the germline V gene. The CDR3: CASSVGWTLETQYF. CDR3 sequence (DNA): TGTGCCAGCAGCGTAGGATGGACACTAGAGACCCAGTACTTC.

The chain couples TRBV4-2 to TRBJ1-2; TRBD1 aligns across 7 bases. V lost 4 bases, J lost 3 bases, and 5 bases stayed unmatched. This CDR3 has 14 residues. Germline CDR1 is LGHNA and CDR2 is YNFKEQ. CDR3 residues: CASSPTQGYYGYTF. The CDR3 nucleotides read TGTGCCAGCAGCCCGACACAGGGGTACTATGGCTACACCTTC.

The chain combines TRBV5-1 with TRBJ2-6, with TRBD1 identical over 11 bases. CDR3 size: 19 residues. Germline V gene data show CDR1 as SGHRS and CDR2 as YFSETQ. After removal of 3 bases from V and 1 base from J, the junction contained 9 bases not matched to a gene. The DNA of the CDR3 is TGCGCCAGCAGCTCGCCCTCCGGGACAGGGGGTTCTGGGGCCAACGTCCTGACTTTC. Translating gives CASSSPSGTGGSGANVLTF.

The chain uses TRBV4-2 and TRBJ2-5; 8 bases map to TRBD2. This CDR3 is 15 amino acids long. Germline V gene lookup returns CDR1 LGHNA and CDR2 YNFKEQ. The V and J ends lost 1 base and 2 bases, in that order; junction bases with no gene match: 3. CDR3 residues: CASSQGGGGQETQYF. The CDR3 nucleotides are TGTGCCAGCAGCCAAGGGGGCGGGGGGCAAGAGACCCAGTACTTC.

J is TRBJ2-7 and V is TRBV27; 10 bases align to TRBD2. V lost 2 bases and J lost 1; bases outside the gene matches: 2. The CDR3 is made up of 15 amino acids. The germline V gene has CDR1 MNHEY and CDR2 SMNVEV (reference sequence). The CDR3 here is CASSLRTSGSYEQYF. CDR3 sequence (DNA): TGTGCCAGCAGTTTAAGGACTAGCGGATCCTACGAGCAGTACTTC.

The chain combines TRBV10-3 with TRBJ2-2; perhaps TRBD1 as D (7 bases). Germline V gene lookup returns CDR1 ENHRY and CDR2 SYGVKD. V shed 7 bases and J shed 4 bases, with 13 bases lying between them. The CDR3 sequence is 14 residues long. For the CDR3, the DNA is TGTGCCATCACCGACAGGGACTCCACCGGGGAGCTGTTTTTT. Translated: CAITDRDSTGELFF.

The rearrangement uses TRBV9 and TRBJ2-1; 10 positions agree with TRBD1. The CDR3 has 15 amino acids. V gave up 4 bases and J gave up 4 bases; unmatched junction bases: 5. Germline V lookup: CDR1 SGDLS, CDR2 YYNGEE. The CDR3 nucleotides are TGTGCCAGCAGCCTCGGGACAGGGGTTTACAATGAGCAGTTCTTC. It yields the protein CASSLGTGVYNEQFF.

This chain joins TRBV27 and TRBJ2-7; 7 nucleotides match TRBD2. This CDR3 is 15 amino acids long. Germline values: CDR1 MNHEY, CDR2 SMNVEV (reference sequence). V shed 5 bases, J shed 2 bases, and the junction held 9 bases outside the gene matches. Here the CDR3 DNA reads TGTGCCAGCAGTCCCAAGAAGCGGGGTGCCTACGAGCAGTACTTC. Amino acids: CASSPKKRGAYEQYF.

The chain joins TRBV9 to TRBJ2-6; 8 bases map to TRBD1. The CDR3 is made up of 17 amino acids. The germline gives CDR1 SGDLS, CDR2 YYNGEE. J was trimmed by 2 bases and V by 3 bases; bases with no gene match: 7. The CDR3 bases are TGTGCCAGCAGCGGTGACAGGGGAATCACTGGGGCCAACGTCCTGACTTTC. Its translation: CASSGDRGITGANVLTF. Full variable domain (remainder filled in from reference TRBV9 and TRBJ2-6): DSGVTQTPKHLITATGQRVTLRCSPRSGDLSVYWYQQSLDQGLQFLIQYYNGEERAKGNILERFSAQQFPDLHSELNLSSLELGDSALYFCASSGDRGITGANVLTFGAGSRLTVL.

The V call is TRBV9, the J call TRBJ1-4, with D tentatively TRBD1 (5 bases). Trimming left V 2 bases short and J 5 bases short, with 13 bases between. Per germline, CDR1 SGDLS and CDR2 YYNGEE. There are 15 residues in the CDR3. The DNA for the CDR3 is TGTGCCAGCAGCGTCCGAGGGTGGGGGAATGAAAAACTGTTTTTT. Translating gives CASSVRGWGNEKLFF. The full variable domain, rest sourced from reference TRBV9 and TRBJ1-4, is DSGVTQTPKHLITATGQRVTLRCSPRSGDLSVYWYQQSLDQGLQFLIQYYNGEERAKGNILERFSAQQFPDLHSELNLSSLELGDSALYFCASSVRGWGNEKLFFGSGTQLSVL.

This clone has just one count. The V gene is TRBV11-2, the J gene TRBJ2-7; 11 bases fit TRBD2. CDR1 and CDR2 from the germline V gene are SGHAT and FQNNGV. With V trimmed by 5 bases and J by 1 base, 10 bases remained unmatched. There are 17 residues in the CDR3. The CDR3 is CASSPDPLAGDSYEQYF. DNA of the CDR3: TGTGCCAGCAGCCCTGATCCACTAGCGGGGGATTCCTACGAGCAGTACTTC.

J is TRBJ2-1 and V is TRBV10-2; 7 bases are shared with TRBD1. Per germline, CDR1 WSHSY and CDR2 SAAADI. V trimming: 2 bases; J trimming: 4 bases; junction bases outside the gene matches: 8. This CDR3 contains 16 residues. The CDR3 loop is CASSEPGTDLYNEQFF. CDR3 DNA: TGCGCCAGCAGTGAGCCCGGGACAGACCTTTACAATGAGCAGTTCTTC.

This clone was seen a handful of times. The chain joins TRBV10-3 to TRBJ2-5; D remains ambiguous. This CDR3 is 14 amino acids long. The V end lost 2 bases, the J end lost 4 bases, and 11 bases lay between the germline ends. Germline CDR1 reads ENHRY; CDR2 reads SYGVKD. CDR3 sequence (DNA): TGTGCCATCAGTGAGGGAGAAGAAGGAGAGACCCAGTACTTC. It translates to CAISEGEEGETQYF.

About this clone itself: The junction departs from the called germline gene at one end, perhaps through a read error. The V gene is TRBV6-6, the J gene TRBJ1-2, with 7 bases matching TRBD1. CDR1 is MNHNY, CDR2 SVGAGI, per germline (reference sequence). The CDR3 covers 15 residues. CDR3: CANSYSRGGADGYTF. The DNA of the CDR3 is TGTGCCAACAGTTACTCGAGAGGGGGCGCTGATGGCTACACCTTC.

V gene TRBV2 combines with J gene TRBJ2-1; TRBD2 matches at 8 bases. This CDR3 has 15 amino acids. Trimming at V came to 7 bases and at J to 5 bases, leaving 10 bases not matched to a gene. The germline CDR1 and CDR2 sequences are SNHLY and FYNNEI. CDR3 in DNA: TGTGCCAGCAACTACCCGGGACTAGGGGACAATGAGCAGTTCTTC. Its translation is CASNYPGLGDNEQFF.

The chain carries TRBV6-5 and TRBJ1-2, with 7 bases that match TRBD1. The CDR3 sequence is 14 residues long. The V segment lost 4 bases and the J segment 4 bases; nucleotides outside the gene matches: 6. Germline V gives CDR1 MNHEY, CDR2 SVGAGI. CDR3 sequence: CASSSTGPVYGYTF. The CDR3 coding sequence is TGTGCCAGCAGTTCGACAGGGCCCGTCTATGGCTACACCTTC.

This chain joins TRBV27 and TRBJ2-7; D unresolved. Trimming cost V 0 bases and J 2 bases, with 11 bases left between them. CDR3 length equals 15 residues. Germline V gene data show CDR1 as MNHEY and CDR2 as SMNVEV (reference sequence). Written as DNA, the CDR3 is TGTGCCAGCAGTTTATCGTACGGCAGACCCTACGAGCAGTACTTC. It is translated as CASSLSYGRPYEQYF.

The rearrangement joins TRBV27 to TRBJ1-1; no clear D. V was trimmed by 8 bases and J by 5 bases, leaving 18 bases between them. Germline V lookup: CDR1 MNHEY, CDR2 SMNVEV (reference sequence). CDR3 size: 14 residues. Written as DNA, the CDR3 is TGTGCCAGCGCTCGAGGAGGGCTTGATACTGAAGCTTTCTTT. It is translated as CASARGGLDTEAFF.

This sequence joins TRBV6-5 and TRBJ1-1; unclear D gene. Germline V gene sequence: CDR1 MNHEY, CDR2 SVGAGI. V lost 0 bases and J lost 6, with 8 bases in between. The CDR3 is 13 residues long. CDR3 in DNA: TGTGCCAGCAGTTACTCGATAGCAGCTGAAGCTTTCTTT. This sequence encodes CASSYSIAAEAFF.

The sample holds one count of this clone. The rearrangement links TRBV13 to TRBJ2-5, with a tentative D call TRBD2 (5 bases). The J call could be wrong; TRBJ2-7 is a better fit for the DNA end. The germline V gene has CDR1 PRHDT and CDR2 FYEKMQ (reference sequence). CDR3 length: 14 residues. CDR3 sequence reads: CASAGRSSSYEQYF. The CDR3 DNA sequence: TGTGCCAGCGCGGGCAGGTCGAGCTCCTACGAGCAGTACTTC.

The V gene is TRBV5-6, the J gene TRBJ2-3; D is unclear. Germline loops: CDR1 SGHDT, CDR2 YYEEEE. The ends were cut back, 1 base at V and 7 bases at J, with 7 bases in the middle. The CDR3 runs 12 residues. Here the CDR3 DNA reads TGTGCCAGCAGCTTGATGGATTATACGCAGTATTTT. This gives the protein CASSLMDYTQYF.

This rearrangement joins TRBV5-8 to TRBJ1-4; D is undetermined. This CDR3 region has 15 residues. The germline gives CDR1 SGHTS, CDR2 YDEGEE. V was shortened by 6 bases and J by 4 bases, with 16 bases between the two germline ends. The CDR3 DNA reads TGTGCCAGCATCCCACGGGTGGACCTTAATGAAAAACTGTTTTTT. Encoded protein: CASIPRVDLNEKLFF.

In DNA form, the CDR3 reads TGTGCCAGCAGCCCCGAGACAGGGAGAGAGACCCAGTACTTC. It codes for CASSPETGRETQYF. This chain connects TRBV7-8 to TRBJ2-5, with 7 bases fitting TRBD1. From germline, CDR1 is SGHVS and CDR2 FQNEAQ. The CDR3 extends over 14 amino acids. The V segment lost 5 bases and the J segment 4 bases; nucleotides outside the gene matches: 7.

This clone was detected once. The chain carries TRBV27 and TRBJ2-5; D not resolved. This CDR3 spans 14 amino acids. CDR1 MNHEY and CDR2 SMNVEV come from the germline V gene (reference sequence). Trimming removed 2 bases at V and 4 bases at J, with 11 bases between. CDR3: CASSLADGSETQYF. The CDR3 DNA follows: TGTGCCAGCAGTTTAGCTGACGGGTCAGAGACCCAGTACTTC.

The chain's CDR3 is CASSVERTGTRTDTQYF. CDR3 in DNA: TGTGCCAGCAGCGTAGAGAGGACAGGGACCCGCACAGATACGCAGTATTTT. V gene TRBV9 combines with J gene TRBJ2-3; 8 positions agree with TRBD1. The CDR3 contains 17 residues. Germline V gene lookup returns CDR1 SGDLS and CDR2 YYNGEE. V shed 0 bases, J shed 1 base, and the junction held 7 bases outside the gene matches. The full variable domain, in which reference TRBV9 and TRBJ2-3 provide the parts outside the CDR3, is DSGVTQTPKHLITATGQRVTLRCSPRSGDLSVYWYQQSLDQGLQFLIQYYNGEERAKGNILERFSAQQFPDLHSELNLSSLELGDSALYFCASSVERTGTRTDTQYFGPGTRLTVL.